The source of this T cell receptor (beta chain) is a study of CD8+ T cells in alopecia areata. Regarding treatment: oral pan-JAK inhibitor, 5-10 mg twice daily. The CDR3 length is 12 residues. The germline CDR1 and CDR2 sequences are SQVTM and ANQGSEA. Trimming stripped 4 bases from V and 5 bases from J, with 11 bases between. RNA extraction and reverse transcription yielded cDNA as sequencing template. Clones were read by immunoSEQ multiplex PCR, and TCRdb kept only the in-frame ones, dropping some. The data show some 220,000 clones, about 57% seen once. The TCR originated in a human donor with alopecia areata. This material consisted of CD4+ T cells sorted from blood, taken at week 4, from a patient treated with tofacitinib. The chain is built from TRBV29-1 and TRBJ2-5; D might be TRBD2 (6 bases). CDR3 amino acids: CSVAAGGETQYF. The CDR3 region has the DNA TGCAGCGTTGCGGCAGGAGGGGAGACCCAGTACTTC.